These 13 T cell receptor beta chains were sequenced from one sample in a study of T cells after yellow fever vaccination. TCRdb used MiXCR to reprocess the 5' RACE reads, holding one entry per CDR3 protein. The profile covers about 340,000 distinct CDR3 sequences, with around 12% appearing a single time and around 3% taken by the ten largest. The sequencing here drew on CD4+ T cells sorted from PBMCs, taken 15 days after the yellow fever booster vaccination. These receptors all stem from a man aged 18-30 years who received the YFV17D yellow fever vaccine.

This clonotype appeared many times. The rearrangement links TRBV7-2 to TRBJ1-2, with D perhaps matching TRBD1 (5 bases). The germline V gene has CDR1 SGHTA and CDR2 FQGNSA. The ends were cut back, 5 bases at V and 8 bases at J, with 15 bases in the middle. The CDR3 totals 13 residues. The CDR3 DNA sequence: TGTGCCAGCAGCCCCGGGACCACGGGGGGCTACACCTTC. This translates into CASSPGTTGGYTF.

V is TRBV5-1 and J is TRBJ2-2; 8 nucleotides match TRBD2. The CDR3 spans 15 residues. CDR1 and CDR2 (germline): SGHRS, YFSETQ. With V trimmed by 2 bases and J by 0 bases, 0 bases remained unmatched. The DNA of the CDR3 is TGCGCCAGCAGCTTTAGCGGGGCGAACACCGGGGAGCTGTTTTTT. Translating it yields CASSFSGANTGELFF.

The chain carries TRBV10-3 and TRBJ2-3; 9 bases fit TRBD1. The CDR3 consists of 14 residues. J was trimmed by 4 bases and V by 8 bases; bases with no gene match: 7. Germline lookup yields CDR1 ENHRY and CDR2 SYGVKD. CDR3 DNA: TGTGCCATCCGGGGGACAGGGAGCGCAGATACGCAGTATTTT. As protein: CAIRGTGSADTQYF.

This clonotype was seen more than once but under ten times. This chain connects TRBV9 to TRBJ2-4; D is undetermined. The germline V gene encodes CDR1 SGDLS and CDR2 YYNGEE. Trimming stripped 2 bases from V and 0 bases from J, with 12 bases between. This CDR3 has 16 residues. CDR3 sequence (DNA): TGTGCCAGCAGCGTCGGATCCAATCTAGCCAAAAACATTCAGTACTTC. Translation: CASSVGSNLAKNIQYF.

This chain links TRBV9 with TRBJ2-1, with 8 bases identical to TRBD2. The CDR3 covers 16 residues. J gave up 0 bases and V 4 bases, and 6 bases lay outside the gene matches. Germline V gene sequence: CDR1 SGDLS, CDR2 YYNGEE. In DNA, the CDR3 is TGTGCCAGCAGCCCAGCCGGGACTAGCTCCTACAATGAGCAGTTCTTC. Translated: CASSPAGTSSYNEQFF.

This clonotype was seen only a few times. The chain joins TRBV18 to TRBJ2-6; D gene ambiguous. The CDR3 is 15 residues long. Germline V gene sequence: CDR1 KGHSH, CDR2 LQKENI. V gave up 6 bases and J gave up 0 bases, with 9 bases separating them. In nucleotides, the CDR3 is TGTGCCAGCTCTCCAGTGGCCTCTGGGGCCAACGTCCTGACTTTC. Protein sequence: CASSPVASGANVLTF.

This clonotype was found a few times. This chain links TRBV4-2 with TRBJ2-7; TRBD2 matches at 11 bases. V trimming: 1 base; J trimming: 4 bases; junction bases outside the gene matches: 6. The germline gives CDR1 LGHNA, CDR2 YNFKEQ. The CDR3 contains 16 residues. The DNA of the CDR3 is TGTGCCAGCAGCCAAGTGGCTAGCGGGGGGAGGTACGAGCAGTACTTC. As protein: CASSQVASGGRYEQYF.

This clonotype was seen a few times. The J gene is TRBJ1-1, the V gene TRBV6-2 or TRBV6-3; D gene unclear. The germline gives CDR1 MNHEY, CDR2 SVGEGT. This CDR3 region has 14 residues. The V end was cut by 2 bases, the J end by 3 bases, with 10 bases between. The CDR3 protein is CASSYADGYTEAFF. The CDR3 nucleotides are TGTGCCAGCAGTTACGCGGACGGTTACACTGAAGCTTTCTTT.

The table lists this clonotype with a few counts. The gene calls are TRBV6-6 and TRBJ2-1; the D is unclear. In germline, CDR1 is MNHNY, CDR2 SVGAGI (reference sequence). The V end lost 5 bases, the J end lost 0 bases, and 11 bases lay between the germline ends. The CDR3 runs to 15 residues. CDR3 in amino acids: CASSSARDSYNEQFF. CDR3 nucleotide sequence: TGTGCCAGCAGTAGCGCAAGGGACTCCTACAATGAGCAGTTCTTC.

This CDR3 is CASSLRAGDLAKNIQYF. CDR3 bases: TGTGCCAGCAGCTTACGAGCGGGGGACCTAGCCAAAAACATTCAGTACTTC. The chain joins TRBV7-2 to TRBJ2-4; 8 nucleotides match TRBD2. The CDR3 length is 17 residues. The germline V gene has CDR1 SGHTA and CDR2 FQGNSA. Trimming at V came to 2 bases and at J to 0 bases, leaving 6 bases not matched to a gene.

V usage is TRBV12-3 or TRBV12-4 and J usage is TRBJ2-4; D assignment may be TRBD1 or TRBD2 (7 bases each). V shed 7 bases and J shed 8 bases, with 21 bases lying between them. The CDR3 runs 15 residues. The CDR3 region is CASKSNTGEGYIQYF. For the CDR3, the DNA is TGTGCCAGCAAGAGCAATACAGGGGAGGGTTACATTCAGTACTTC.

This chain connects TRBV5-4 to TRBJ2-7; D is undetermined. Germline values: CDR1 SGHNT, CDR2 YYREEE (reference sequence). The CDR3 spans 13 residues. With 2 bases removed from V and 3 bases from J, the gap between germline ends came to 9 bases. The CDR3: CASSFWRSYEQYF. The CDR3 bases are TGTGCCAGCAGCTTTTGGCGGAGCTACGAGCAGTACTTC.

This clonotype has at least ten counts. The V and J genes are TRBV5-1 and TRBJ2-1; 10 bases are a match to TRBD1. V lost 5 bases to trimming and J lost 12 bases; unmatched junction nucleotides: 14. Germline assignment: CDR1 SGHRS and CDR2 YFSETQ. The CDR3 is 15 residues long. This CDR3 reads CASRHGTGENDGQFF. DNA for the CDR3: TGCGCCAGCAGACATGGGACAGGGGAGAATGATGGGCAGTTCTTC.